This T cell receptor (beta chain) was sequenced for a study of blood T cell repertoires in COVID-19. During active infection, Seattle patients enrolled and were then monitored through disease. This clone was recorded only once. Clones were sequenced by immunoSEQ multiplex PCR, and TCRdb holds only the in-frame ones, with some missing. The table has approximately 240,000 clones, about 83% seen once. The sequence derives from a woman aged 25 to 39 with COVID-19, enrolled during active disease. The sequenced sample consisted of peripheral blood.

The CDR3 DNA is TGCGCCAGCAGCCAACGTCGCCGGGACTCCTATAGCAATCAGCCCCAGCATTTT. This encodes CASSQRRRDSYSNQPQHF. The chain joins TRBV4-1 to TRBJ1-5; maybe TRBD1 (5 bases). The V gene's germline CDR1 is MGHRA and CDR2 YSYEKL. V lost 2 bases, J lost 0 bases, and 17 bases lay in between. The CDR3 runs to 18 residues.